The 10 T cell receptor beta chains given below trace back to one sample, sequenced in a study of blood T cells in healthy people across ages. Using a J-beta primer mix together with a sample-barcoded 5' primer, a second PCR was run for roughly 6 to 12 cycles. Via MiXCR, TCRdb re-called the 5' RACE reads, giving one row per CDR3 protein. Found here are roughly 900,000 distinct CDR3 sequences, around 48% of them singletons; the top ten hold around 15%. Sequenced sample: blood. These receptors were collected from a man between 25 and 39 years old in good health.

This clonotype showed up just a few times. The chain recombines TRBV20-1 with TRBJ1-2; D may be TRBD1 (6 bases). V was shortened by 3 bases and J by 8 bases, with 19 bases between the two germline ends. Germline V gene sequence: CDR1 DFQATT, CDR2 SNEGSKA (reference sequence). The CDR3 consists of 14 residues. CDR3 sequence reads: CSARVAWGLEGYTF. As DNA, the CDR3 is TGCAGTGCTAGGGTCGCCTGGGGGCTGGAGGGCTACACCTTC.

J is TRBJ2-3 and V is TRBV21-1. TRBV21-1 is reported as a pseudogene. This CDR3 is built from 13 residues. This chain's CDR3 is CASSPFSFHTQYF. As DNA, the CDR3 is TGTGCCAGCAGCCCTTTTTCCTTCCATACGCAGTATTTT.

This chain joins TRBV15 and TRBJ2-3, with D perhaps TRBD1 (7 bases). The germline V gene has CDR1 LNHNV and CDR2 YYDKDF (reference sequence). V was pared by 0 bases and J by 4 bases, with 14 bases between. CDR3 length: 16 amino acids. CDR3 coding DNA: TGTGCCACCAGCAGAGATAACCAGGGGGGCCCAGATACGCAGTATTTT. Translating gives CATSRDNQGGPDTQYF.

This clonotype was observed at least ten times. This clone may be a read error of a much larger clone one base away. This chain connects TRBV4-3 to TRBJ2-7, with D unclear. V was clipped by 1 base and J by 7 bases, with 11 bases between them. The CDR3 is 13 amino acids. Germline V gene sequence: CDR1 LGHNA, CDR2 YSLEER. CDR3 DNA sequence: TGCGCCAGCAGCCAAGGCGGTTACAATGAGCAGTACTTC. It yields the protein CASSQGGYNEQYF.

This chain uses TRBV7-2 with TRBJ1-6; D perhaps matches TRBD1 (6 bases). V lost 5 bases to trimming and J lost 9 bases, with 14 bases between them. The CDR3 contains 14 residues. The V gene's germline CDR1 is SGHTA and CDR2 FQGNSA. CDR3: CASSPRGFSSPLHF. The CDR3 bases are TGTGCCAGCAGCCCGAGGGGGTTTAGTTCACCCCTCCACTTT.

This clonotype was found a few times. This chain uses TRBV20-1 with TRBJ2-7; tentative D call: TRBD2 (6 bases). Germline values: CDR1 DFQATT, CDR2 SNEGSKA (reference sequence). With 5 bases removed from V and 5 bases from J, the gap between germline ends came to 13 bases. This CDR3 is built from 12 residues. DNA of the CDR3: TGCAGTGCTCGGGGGAACGGGAACGAGCAGTACTTC. Translation gives CSARGNGNEQYF.

This chain joins TRBV27 and TRBJ1-1; maybe TRBD1 (5 bases). The CDR3 spans 16 residues. Germline lookup yields CDR1 MNHEY and CDR2 SMNVEV (reference sequence). Between the trimmed V and J ends, which lost 2 bases and 1 base, there was a span of 14 bases. The CDR3 is CASSLAKPQGNTEAFF. As DNA, the CDR3 is TGTGCCAGCAGTTTAGCGAAACCTCAGGGGAACACTGAAGCTTTCTTT.

The chain recombines TRBV28 with TRBJ2-1; no reliable D call. With 5 bases removed from V and 6 bases from J, the gap between germline ends came to 17 bases. The CDR3 totals 15 residues. Germline loops: CDR1 MDHEN, CDR2 SYDVKM. The CDR3 reads CASSPHRVLSNEQFF. CDR3 DNA sequence: TGTGCCAGCAGTCCTCACCGGGTCCTCTCCAATGAGCAGTTCTTC.

The V call is TRBV5-6, the J call TRBJ1-2; D remains unclear. Germline CDR1 SGHDT, CDR2 YYEEEE. CDR3 length equals 14 residues. V was clipped by 0 bases and J by 0 bases, with 6 bases between them. This CDR3 is CASSLGKPNYGYTF. CDR3 sequence (DNA): TGTGCCAGCAGCTTGGGGAAACCTAACTATGGCTACACCTTC.

This clonotype was observed a handful of times. The chain uses TRBV4-1 and TRBJ2-7; D perhaps matches TRBD2 (6 bases). CDR3 length equals 16 residues. Trimming removed 1 base from V and 0 bases from J, with 13 bases in between. The germline CDR1 and CDR2 sequences are MGHRA and YSYEKL. The CDR3 loop is CASSQVLGGSSYEQYF. CDR3 bases: TGCGCCAGCAGCCAAGTCCTGGGGGGAAGCTCCTACGAGCAGTACTTC.